These T cell receptor beta chains were read from a single sample in a study of blood T cell repertoires in COVID-19. Only in-frame clones appear in the TCRdb table, and some are missing; sequencing was by immunoSEQ multiplex PCR. The table records about 120,000 clones, around 90% of them present only once. Sequences were obtained from peripheral blood. Source of these receptors: a human donor in a cohort sampled during active COVID-19. Both conserved end residues are part of each CDR3.

TRBJ2-7 TRBV15 CATSTRDIYEQYF
TRBJ1-1 TRBV30 CAWGQANTEAFF
TRBJ2-1 TRBV2 CASSEFWTSGSANNEQFF
TRBJ2-2 TRBV6-6 CASSYTTGGTGELFF
TRBJ1-1 TRBV4-1 CASSQSAPTTGGTEAFF
TRBJ1-3 TRBV7-9 CASLAPTGTVFGNTIYF
TRBJ1-5 TRBV19 CASSGTTDGTGINQPQHF
TRBJ2-1 TRBV6-2/TRBV6-3 CASSLPPLGGSYNEQFF
TRBJ1-1 TRBV6-5 CASSPGTGVAFF
TRBJ2-1 TRBV30 CAWSVAGTLEGEQFF
TRBJ2-1 TRBV9 CASSTGLVGGSYNEQFF
TRBJ1-2 TRBV18 CASSLTGPFYTF
TRBJ1-3 TRBV30 CAWSQTGDFSGNTIYF
TRBJ2-3 TRBV4-3 CASSQLLAGGDTQYF
TRBJ1-5 TRBV7-3 CASSPNTNQPQHF
TRBJ1-2 TRBV5-4 CASSLQGATYGYTF
TRBJ2-1 TRBV19 CASSIASGGRNEQFF
TRBJ2-1 TRBV18 CASSPRQGGNEQFF
TRBJ1-6 TRBV6-6 CAGQDDRGLGRSPLHF
TRBJ1-2 TRBV7-9 CASSLGTGKITNYGYTF
TRBJ2-7 TRBV6-5 CASGTGIGEQYF
TRBJ1-1 TRBV19 CASSLSVGQGNTEAFF
TRBJ1-2 TRBV6-6 CASTLGLLTGSGYTF
TRBJ2-1 TRBV6-5 CASSLETGGRGEQFF
TRBJ1-1 TRBV30 CLGGRNTEAFF
TRBJ1-2 TRBV6-5 CASRSDRANYGYTF
TRBJ2-2 TRBV7-9 CASSPASVANTGELFF
TRBJ2-1 TRBV10-2 CASSDGLAREQFF
TRBJ1-2 TRBV5-1 CASSLTGGVTAGGYTF
TRBJ1-6 TRBV6-5 CASSDSYNSPLHF
TRBJ1-6 TRBV10-3 CAISPSGTAVSPLHF
TRBJ1-2 TRBV6-2/TRBV6-3 CASSYGYRNYGYTF
TRBJ1-2 TRBV7-2 CASSWGDYGYTF
TRBJ2-7 TRBV5-8 CASSRRSASGVYEQYF
TRBJ1-1 TRBV27 CASGLGGGRTFF
TRBJ1-1 TRBV6-5 CASRHRHLAFF